A single sample is the source of the 25 T cell receptor beta chains below, sequenced in a study of identical twins. TCRdb reprocessed the 5' RACE reads with MiXCR, giving one entry per CDR3 protein. The sample records 350,000 to 500,000 distinct CDR3 sequences, around 18% being singletons. The source material was naive T cells sorted from blood. These receptors originate from a man over 45 in good health.

This chain joins TRBV4-1 and TRBJ1-4, with 7 nucleotides matching TRBD1. CDR3 length: 15 residues. The germline gives CDR1 MGHRA, CDR2 YSYEKL. The ends lost 4 bases at V and 4 bases at J; junction bases unmatched: 6. In DNA, the CDR3 is TGCGCCAGCAGCCGACCAGACAGGGATAATGAAAAACTGTTTTTT. Encoded protein: CASSRPDRDNEKLFF.

This clonotype was found a few times. The chain carries TRBV4-3 and TRBJ1-3; D gene uncertain. There are 15 residues in the CDR3. CDR1 is LGHNA and CDR2 is YSLEER in the germline V gene. V lost 0 bases and J 0 bases, leaving 6 bases between the germline ends. The CDR3 reads CASSQDRSSGNTIYF. The DNA of the CDR3 is TGCGCCAGCAGCCAAGATAGGTCCTCTGGAAACACCATATATTTT.

In this sample, this clonotype turned up a few times. The V gene is TRBV9, the J gene TRBJ2-6; 7 bases fit TRBD1. Germline lookup yields CDR1 SGDLS and CDR2 YYNGEE. J lost 0 bases, V lost 6 bases, and 12 bases had no gene match. This CDR3 comprises 18 residues. CDR3 protein: CASNRGQFALSGANVLTF. The CDR3, as DNA: TGTGCCAGCAACCGGGGACAGTTCGCTCTCTCTGGGGCCAACGTCCTGACTTTC.

The V and J genes are TRBV7-3 and TRBJ2-1; 9 bases are a match to TRBD2. Germline lookup yields CDR1 SGHTA and CDR2 FQGTGA. Unmatched junction bases numbered 6, after V lost 6 bases and J lost 0 bases. The CDR3 is 16 residues long. The CDR3 bases are TGTGCCAGCAGGCCGCGGGGGGGAAGCTCCTACAATGAGCAGTTCTTC. Its protein is CASRPRGGSSYNEQFF.

As DNA, the CDR3 is TGTGCCAGCAGCCAAGATGTGGGCAGGGGCTACAATGAGCAGTTCTTC. Encoded protein: CASSQDVGRGYNEQFF. The chain has TRBV4-2 and TRBJ2-1, with D possibly TRBD1 on 6 matching bases. Germline V gene lookup returns CDR1 LGHNA and CDR2 YNFKEQ. Between the trimmed V and J ends, which lost 0 bases and 3 bases, there was a span of 12 bases. The CDR3 is 16 residues long.

This clonotype was detected only a few times. J is TRBJ2-4 and V is TRBV20-1, with 10 bases aligning to TRBD2. Unmatched junction bases numbered 6, after V lost 4 bases and J lost 3 bases. Germline V gene data show CDR1 as DFQATT and CDR2 as SNEGSKA (reference sequence). This CDR3 comprises 15 residues. CDR3 DNA: TGCAGTGCTACTAGCGGGAGATTGGGCAAAAACATTCAGTACTTC. This codes for CSATSGRLGKNIQYF.

This clonotype was seen just once. With a much larger clone just one base away, this may be a read error. V gene TRBV12-3 or TRBV12-4 combines with J gene TRBJ1-5; TRBD1 matches 7 bases. This CDR3 is built from 14 residues. CDR3: CSSSLSQGDRPQHF. The CDR3 region has the DNA TGTTCCAGCAGTTTGAGTCAGGGGGACAGGCCCCAGCATTTT.

This clonotype was seen at least ten times. The chain has TRBV12-3 or TRBV12-4 and TRBJ1-5, with no clear D. V shed 6 bases and J shed 0 bases, with 9 bases lying between them. The CDR3 length is 14 residues. The CDR3 here is CASSPTYSNQPQHF. CDR3 DNA sequence: TGTGCCAGCAGCCCGACATATAGCAATCAGCCCCAGCATTTT.

This clonotype was observed at least ten times. This sequence joins TRBV20-1 and TRBJ2-7, with D unresolved. Trimming pared 5 bases from V and 0 bases from J, leaving 11 bases between. From germline, CDR1 is DFQATT and CDR2 SNEGSKA (reference sequence). The CDR3 has 13 amino acids. This CDR3 is CSARYPSSYEQYF. The DNA of the CDR3 is TGCAGTGCTCGCTACCCAAGCTCCTACGAGCAGTACTTC.

This clonotype came up a few times. V is TRBV7-9 and J is TRBJ2-1; D is possibly TRBD2 (8 bases). The V end was cut by 4 bases, the J end by 7 bases, with 20 bases between. Germline CDR1 is SEHNR and CDR2 is FQNEAQ (reference sequence). CDR3 length equals 16 residues. The CDR3 spells CASSSTGQRERNEQFF. The CDR3 nucleotides are TGTGCCAGCAGCTCCACGGGACAGCGGGAGCGGAATGAGCAGTTCTTC.

This clonotype occurred many times. The chain is built from TRBV19 and TRBJ2-5; D unclear. The length of the CDR3 is 14 residues. Germline loops: CDR1 LNHDA, CDR2 SQIVND (reference sequence). Trimming took 1 base from V and 1 from J, leaving 7 bases between them. The CDR3 here is CASSIVGIQETQYF. The CDR3 nucleotides read TGTGCCAGTAGTATAGTCGGAATCCAAGAGACCCAGTACTTC.

The chain is built from TRBV10-2 and TRBJ2-7, with D maybe TRBD1 (6 bases). With 8 bases removed from V and 3 bases from J, the gap between germline ends came to 20 bases. Per the germline V gene, CDR1 is WSHSY and CDR2 is SAAADI. This CDR3 spans 15 amino acids. CDR3 coding DNA: TGCGCCAGCTCTTCTCCCGGGACATCCTTCTACGAGCAGTACTTC. Encoded protein: CASSSPGTSFYEQYF.

This clonotype came up a few times. The chain couples TRBV6-2 or TRBV6-3 to TRBJ2-1; 8 bases map to TRBD2. The CDR3 sequence is 15 residues long. Germline CDR1 MNHEY, CDR2 SVGEGT. V was pared by 7 bases and J by 0 bases, with 5 bases of the junction left unmatched. This CDR3 is CASTTSASSYNEQFF. The CDR3 DNA sequence: TGTGCCAGCACGACTAGCGCGAGCTCCTACAATGAGCAGTTCTTC.

The gene calls are TRBV4-2 and TRBJ2-1, with 10 bases identical to TRBD2. Germline V gives CDR1 LGHNA, CDR2 YNFKEQ. V lost 1 base, J lost 6 bases, and 6 bases stayed unmatched. CDR3 size: 16 residues. CDR3 bases: TGTGCCAGCAGCCAAGCCGGGACTAGCGTTTCCAATGAGCAGTTCTTC. Translating gives CASSQAGTSVSNEQFF.

This clonotype turned up a few times. CDR3 region: CASTSQGNTEAFF. For the CDR3, the DNA is TGTGCCAGCACCTCACAGGGGAACACTGAAGCTTTCTTT. V and J are TRBV7-9 and TRBJ1-1; perhaps TRBD1 as D (6 bases). Germline V gene lookup returns CDR1 SEHNR and CDR2 FQNEAQ (reference sequence). The CDR3 runs to 13 residues. V was trimmed by 7 bases and J by 1 base, leaving 10 bases between them.

This clonotype was counted a few times. The chain has TRBV12-3 or TRBV12-4 and TRBJ2-7; maybe TRBD1 (5 bases). The CDR3 runs 15 residues. Trimming left V 6 bases short and J 3 bases short, with 18 bases between. In DNA form, the CDR3 reads TGTGCCAGCAGCTCCGGTAGGACACAGTACTACGAGCAGTACTTC. Translation gives CASSSGRTQYYEQYF.

This clonotype was counted only a few times. This chain connects TRBV29-1 to TRBJ2-7; 8 nucleotides match TRBD1. Trimming at V came to 4 bases and at J to 2 bases, leaving 7 bases not matched to a gene. This CDR3 contains 14 residues. Germline V CDR1 and CDR2: SQVTM, ANQGSEA. CDR3: CSVVGQVATYEQYF. As DNA, the CDR3 is TGCAGCGTTGTGGGACAGGTGGCCACCTACGAGCAGTACTTC.

The J gene is TRBJ2-1, the V gene TRBV6-4, with a weak D call TRBD2 (5 bases). CDR1 is MRHNA and CDR2 is SNTAGT in the germline V gene. The CDR3 has 13 residues. V lost 5 bases and J lost 8, with 13 bases in between. The CDR3 here is CASSTTSVHEQFF. In DNA form, the CDR3 reads TGTGCCAGCAGTACCACTAGTGTCCATGAGCAGTTCTTC.

This clonotype was counted a few times. The chain links TRBV20-1 to TRBJ2-4; tentative D call: TRBD1 (6 bases). The CDR3 sequence is 14 residues long. Germline V gene lookup returns CDR1 DFQATT and CDR2 SNEGSKA (reference sequence). V was clipped by 6 bases and J by 4 bases, with 16 bases between them. This CDR3 is CSANPGHGKNIQYF. CDR3 nucleotide sequence: TGCAGTGCCAACCCGGGACATGGGAAAAACATTCAGTACTTC.

This clonotype was observed many times. The chain combines TRBV5-1 with TRBJ2-3; TRBD2 might be the D (5 bases). The CDR3 covers 15 residues. Germline CDR1 and CDR2: SGHRS and YFSETQ. The ends were cut back, 3 bases at V and 1 base at J, with 12 bases in the middle. DNA for the CDR3: TGCGCCAGCAGCTACGATAGCGTACGCACAGATACGCAGTATTTT. Translated, it gives CASSYDSVRTDTQYF.

This clonotype was found many times. This chain joins TRBV20-1 and TRBJ2-7; 7 nucleotides agree with TRBD2. V lost 4 bases to trimming and J lost 2 bases; unmatched junction nucleotides: 5. CDR1 is DFQATT, CDR2 SNEGSKA, per germline (reference sequence). The CDR3 runs to 13 residues. The CDR3 DNA reads as TGCAGTGCTATGGGGGAGGGCCCCTACGAGCAGTACTTC. Protein product: CSAMGEGPYEQYF.

DNA of the CDR3: TGTGCCAGCAGTTTACGTAACCGGGACAGGGATTTGAGTGAGCAGTTCTTC. It codes for CASSLRNRDRDLSEQFF. The chain links TRBV28 to TRBJ2-1; 9 bases map to TRBD1. The germline V gene has CDR1 MDHEN and CDR2 SYDVKM. V lost 2 bases to trimming and J lost 9 bases; unmatched junction nucleotides: 14. The CDR3 consists of 17 residues.

The gene calls are TRBV14 and TRBJ2-7, with D possibly being TRBD1 (5 bases). This CDR3 comprises 15 residues. The germline V gene has CDR1 SGHDN and CDR2 FVKESK. Trimming took off 1 base at V and 2 bases at J, with 12 bases between the two ends. The CDR3 bases are TGTGCCAGCAGCCAAGGGTCAGTGGGGCCCTACGAGCAGTACTTC. Translation gives CASSQGSVGPYEQYF.

This chain joins TRBV28 and TRBJ2-1; 8 positions match TRBD1. V gave up 4 bases and J gave up 9 bases; unmatched junction bases: 23. The CDR3 covers 19 residues. In germline, CDR1 is MDHEN, CDR2 SYDVKM. The CDR3 is CASSSQWRSDRGFLGEQFF. The CDR3 DNA follows: TGTGCCAGCAGTTCCCAATGGCGATCCGACAGGGGTTTTCTCGGTGAGCAGTTCTTC.

Ten or more counts support this clonotype. This chain joins TRBV20-1 and TRBJ2-1; 10 positions match TRBD2. Per the germline V gene, CDR1 is DFQATT and CDR2 is SNEGSKA (reference sequence). There are 15 residues in the CDR3. CDR3 in amino acids: CSALEGTSDYNEQFF. DNA of the CDR3: TGCAGCGCCCTTGAAGGGACTAGCGACTACAATGAGCAGTTCTTC.